Given below is one T cell receptor beta chain in context. Its antigen remains unknown. This sample is drawn from a study of CD8 T cells in ankylosing spondylitis. Study outcomes and limitations: According to the report, clones linked to the disease were significantly enriched in matched synovial fluid samples taken from ankylosing spondylitis patients. With a CD8+ phenotype, disease-linked clones were relatively rare in peripheral blood. In ankylosing spondylitis blood, a motif of roughly 8 highly homologous TCR beta variants appeared characteristic.

Each TCR beta library was made by quantitative 5'-RACE that incorporated molecular barcodes. MiXCR, run by TCRdb on the 5' RACE reads, gives a single entry per CDR3 protein. The table has approximately 400,000 distinct CDR3 sequences, more than 25% seen once. Losses at the gene ends were 4 bases for V and 5 bases for J; bases not matched to a gene: 13. The CDR3 runs 16 residues. From germline, CDR1 is SGHRS and CDR2 YFSETQ. The chain is built from TRBV5-1 and TRBJ2-7; 9 bases align to TRBD2. This clonotype originated in a male donor with ankylosing spondylitis. Sequencing was performed on blood, either unsorted or a sorted T cell fraction (not recorded which). The CDR3 coding sequence is TGCGCCAGCAGCACCGGGAATAGCGGGAGTTTCGACGAGCAGTACTTC. The encoded protein is CASSTGNSGSFDEQYF.